This T cell receptor (beta chain) was documented in a study of CD8 T cells in Susac syndrome. The study, taken as a whole, reports: The study's TCR sequencing and HLA analysis covered a relatively small number of individuals, and the study acknowledged this. The CD4+ T cell repertoire of patients with Susac syndrome showed no detectable clonal expansion.

With regard to this clonotype: The antigen remains undetermined.

Roughly 0.45 to 1 ug RNA was reverse transcribed with random hexamers. The CDR3 of TCR beta was amplified by immunoSEQ multiplex PCR across 54 Vbeta and 13 Jbeta. TCRdb analysed the immunoSEQ multiplex PCR reads with MiXCR anew, one entry per CDR3 protein. The sample has about 180,000 distinct CDR3 sequences; around 94% are singletons. It was negative isolation that provided the CD8+ and CD4+ T cells, whereas TEMRA cells were enriched by FACS. This clonotype was obtained from a human donor with Susac syndrome. Sequencing used CD4+ T cells from PBMCs.

CDR3 coding DNA: TGTGCCAGCAGCCTCTCTGCCCAGGGGGTCGGCGAGCAGTACTTC. Residues: CASSLSAQGVGEQYF. The chain employs TRBV7-2 and TRBJ2-7; 7 positions match TRBD1. V trimming: 5 bases; J trimming: 6 bases; junction bases outside the gene matches: 13. CDR1 is SGHTA and CDR2 is FQGNSA in the germline V gene. This CDR3 is built from 15 residues.